The clone carrying this T cell receptor beta chain was found a few times. What it recognizes is unknown. The repertoire was sequenced with immunoSEQ multiplex PCR; TCRdb's copy has only in-frame clones and lacks some. The sample contains 190,000 or so clones, around 82% of which appear only once. The sample is drawn from a study of cytomegalovirus exposure and HLA in healthy donors. General study results and limits: In a later analysis, first-cohort TCR clusters were found to tend to co-occur in the roughly 120 validation repertoires.

This TCR was recovered from a woman younger than 30 in good health and CMV-seropositive. Sequenced sample: PBMCs.

CDR3 in amino acids: CASSSGGDGYTF. DNA of the CDR3: TGTGCCAGCAGTTCCGGGGGGGATGGCTACACCTTC. This rearrangement joins TRBV6-5 to TRBJ1-2, with a weak D call TRBD1 (5 bases). This CDR3 spans 12 amino acids. Trimming pared 4 bases from V and 6 bases from J, leaving 9 bases between. Germline CDR1 reads MNHEY; CDR2 reads SVGAGI.